This is a list of T cell receptor beta chains from one sample in a study of human T cells and chemical hapten exposure. TCRdb reprocessed the RACE reads via MiXCR and lists one record per CDR3 protein. The sample lists about 380,000 distinct CDR3 sequences, around 6% occurring once. Sample: whole blood, taken in connection with sensitization to the hapten diphenylcyclopropenone (DPC). These receptors originate from a young woman with alopecia areata. Some clones in this sample may be carry-over from other donors' samples. CDR3s include the opening cysteine and the closing phenylalanine or tryptophan. Each record gives: CDR3 protein, CDR3 DNA, clone size, V gene, D gene, J gene. The D gene is left open where the match is weak. Part of the rows lack a size; the others show once, few, many or a class for expanded clones.

CSARDGRGTDTQYF | TGCAGTGCTAGAGATGGTCGGGGGACAGATACGCAGTATTTT | - | TRBV20-1 | - | TRBJ2-3
CASSLQGFVTGELFF | TGTGCCAGCAGCCTACAGGGATTCGTAACCGGGGAGCTGTTTTTT | - | TRBV7-6 | - | TRBJ2-2
CSARAIPGQGSYEQYF | TGCAGTGCTAGAGCCATTCCGGGACAGGGTTCCTACGAGCAGTACTTC | few | TRBV20-1 | TRBD1 | TRBJ2-7
CASSEMGHTGELFF | TGTGCCAGCAGTGAGATGGGGCACACCGGGGAGCTGTTTTTT | - | TRBV2 | - | TRBJ2-2
CASRLSSSTDTQYF | TGTGCCAGCAGGTTGAGCTCCAGCACAGATACGCAGTATTTT | few | TRBV12-3/TRBV12-4 | - | TRBJ2-3
CASSYTRQGRAEAFF | TGTGCCAGCAGTTACACGCGACAGGGGCGGGCTGAAGCTTTCTTT | many | TRBV6-5 | TRBD1 | TRBJ1-1
CASGSPNYGYTF | TGTGCCAGCGGGTCCCCTAACTATGGCTACACCTTC | many | TRBV6-5 | - | TRBJ1-2
CASSWRAAVRHEQFF | TGTGCCAGCAGTTGGCGGGCGGCGGTTCGACATGAGCAGTTCTTC | - | TRBV6-2/TRBV6-3 | - | TRBJ2-1
CASSLLGDSYNSPLHF | TGTGCCAGCAGCTTACTCGGTGACTCCTATAATTCACCCCTCCACTTT | few | TRBV11-2 | - | TRBJ1-6
CASSAGTTKQETQYF | TGTGCCAGCAGCGCCGGGACTACTAAACAAGAGACCCAGTACTTC | few | TRBV5-4 | TRBD2 | TRBJ2-5
CASSLGTGWNYGYTF | TGTGCCAGCAGCTTAGGGACAGGGTGGAACTATGGCTACACCTTC | many | TRBV7-2 | TRBD1 | TRBJ1-2
CASSPPGQRTGELFF | TGTGCCAGCAGTCCTCCGGGACAGCGCACCGGGGAGCTGTTTTTT | - | TRBV28 | TRBD1 | TRBJ2-2
CASSDRGLTPDIQYF | TGTGCCAGCAGTGACCGGGGCCTTACCCCGGACATTCAGTACTTC | many | TRBV6-2/TRBV6-3 | - | TRBJ2-4
CASSYSWQNTEAFF | TGTGCCAGCAGTTACTCGTGGCAGAACACTGAAGCTTTCTTT | - | TRBV6-5 | - | TRBJ1-1
CASSAYSGNTIYF | TGTGCCAGCAGTGCCTACTCTGGAAACACCATATATTTT | many | TRBV9 | - | TRBJ1-3
CASSLGQATNTEAFF | TGCGCCAGCAGCTTAGGACAGGCAACGAACACTGAAGCTTTCTTT | - | TRBV5-1 | TRBD1 | TRBJ1-1
CASSQGRRVYSGANVLTF | TGTGCCAGCAGCCAAGGTCGCAGGGTATACTCTGGGGCCAACGTCCTGACTTTC | few | TRBV14 | - | TRBJ2-6
CASTSRQGFRPVYGYTF | TGTGCCAGCACTTCCCGACAGGGGTTCAGGCCCGTTTATGGCTACACCTTC | few | TRBV12-3/TRBV12-4 | TRBD1 | TRBJ1-2
CATSTGTGADTQYF | TGTGCCACCAGTACCGGGACAGGGGCGGATACGCAGTATTTT | few | TRBV24-1 | TRBD1 | TRBJ2-3
CASTPPGTGQETQYF | TGTGCCAGCACCCCCCCCGGGACAGGGCAGGAGACCCAGTACTTC | - | TRBV6-5 | TRBD1 | TRBJ2-5
CASSVAGAKETQYF | TGTGCCAGCAGCGTAGCGGGGGCCAAAGAGACCCAGTACTTC | few | TRBV25-1 | TRBD2 | TRBJ2-5
CASSIAAGDTDTQYF | TGTGCCAGCAGCATAGCGGCGGGAGACACAGATACGCAGTATTTT | - | TRBV9 | TRBD2 | TRBJ2-3
CASSLIGTANSPLHF | TGTGCCAGCAGCTTAATTGGTACGGCGAATTCACCCCTCCACTTT | many | TRBV7-9 | - | TRBJ1-6
CASSPTFRPGHNTDTQYF | TGCGCCAGCAGCCCGACTTTTAGACCGGGACACAACACAGATACGCAGTATTTT | - | TRBV4-1 | - | TRBJ2-3
CASSVSGFADTQYF | TGTGCCAGCAGCGTGAGTGGGTTTGCAGATACGCAGTATTTT | - | TRBV7-2 | - | TRBJ2-3
CASSLKSHTEAFF | TGTGCCAGCAGTTTAAAATCCCACACTGAAGCTTTCTTT | many | TRBV12-3/TRBV12-4 | - | TRBJ1-1
CASSVGARDRGITDTQYF | TGTGCCAGCAGCGTAGGGGCAAGGGACAGGGGGATCACAGATACGCAGTATTTT | - | TRBV9 | TRBD1 | TRBJ2-3
CASNSLNTEAFF | TGTGCCAGCAACAGCTTGAACACTGAAGCTTTCTTT | many | TRBV11-1 | - | TRBJ1-1
CACREGGTEAFF | TGTGCCTGTCGGGAGGGCGGAACTGAAGCTTTCTTT | few | TRBV6-2/TRBV6-3 | - | TRBJ1-1
CASSEAVEGYEQYF | TGTGCCAGCAGTGAAGCAGTGGAGGGTTACGAGCAGTACTTC | - | TRBV6-1 | - | TRBJ2-7
CASSLSSGHQPQHF | TGTGCCAGCAGTTTAAGTTCCGGACACCAGCCCCAGCATTTT | - | TRBV28 | - | TRBJ1-5
CASSLRPGQRGDSTGELFF | TGTGCCAGCAGCCTAAGACCAGGCCAGCGGGGGGATTCTACCGGGGAGCTGTTTTTT | - | TRBV5-5 | TRBD2 | TRBJ2-2
CSAEGASYEQYF | TGCAGCGCCGAAGGGGCCTCCTACGAGCAGTACTTC | - | TRBV29-1 | - | TRBJ2-7
CASRNFPGTEAFF | TGTGCCAGCAGGAATTTCCCAGGGACTGAAGCTTTCTTT | many | TRBV2 | - | TRBJ1-1
CASSITDSQETQYF | TGTGCCAGTAGTATAACGGACAGCCAAGAGACCCAGTACTTC | once | TRBV19 | - | TRBJ2-5
CASSQAPGTVIYGYTF | TGCGCCAGCAGCCAAGCTCCCGGGACAGTCATCTATGGCTACACCTTC | many | TRBV4-3 | TRBD1 | TRBJ1-2
CASSLDSASNEQFF | TGTGCCAGCAGCTTAGATAGCGCGTCCAATGAGCAGTTCTTC | many | TRBV7-2 | - | TRBJ2-1
CASSLGGGADEQFF | TGTGCCAGCAGCCTCGGTGGGGGGGCGGATGAGCAGTTCTTC | many | TRBV6-2/TRBV6-3 | - | TRBJ2-1
CASSPGHRQPQHF | TGTGCCAGCAGCCCGGGACACCGTCAGCCCCAGCATTTT | many | TRBV7-2 | - | TRBJ1-5
CASSGHNSNQPQHF | TGTGCCAGTAGCGGACACAATAGCAATCAGCCCCAGCATTTT | - | TRBV19 | - | TRBJ1-5
CASRPTGGSGNTIYF | TGTGCCAGCAGACCCACAGGGGGAAGTGGAAACACCATATATTTT | many | TRBV6-5 | TRBD1 | TRBJ1-3
CASSDGGPQHF | TGTGCCAGCAGTGACGGGGGGCCCCAGCATTTT | few | TRBV2 | - | TRBJ1-5
CASSPPPGLTDTQYF | TGTGCCAGCAGCCCCCCGCCAGGACTCACAGATACGCAGTATTTT | few | TRBV4-2 | - | TRBJ2-3
CASSTRSGYGYTF | TGTGCCAGTAGTACCCGGTCGGGCTATGGCTACACCTTC | many | TRBV19 | - | TRBJ1-2
CASSPPGKDRLNEKLFF | TGTGCCAGCTCACCACCGGGTAAAGACAGACTTAATGAAAAACTGTTTTTT | many | TRBV18 | - | TRBJ1-4
CASTPTGGQGNYGYTF | TGTGCCAGCACCCCGACAGGGGGACAGGGCAACTATGGCTACACCTTC | few | TRBV6-6 | TRBD1 | TRBJ1-2
CASSLLGGAYEQYF | TGTGCCAGCAGTTTACTAGGGGGAGCCTACGAGCAGTACTTC | many | TRBV27 | - | TRBJ2-7